The clone carrying this T cell receptor (beta chain) turned up a few times. Next came a second PCR, run for roughly 6 to 11 cycles, which used a sample-barcoded 5' primer along with a J-beta primer mix. A single record per CDR3 protein comes from TCRdb applying MiXCR to the 5' RACE reads. The sample lists around 1.7 million distinct CDR3 sequences, roughly 30% occurring once. Healthy Caucasians from Russia aged roughly 6 to 95 served as donors. The data are from a study of blood T cells in healthy people across ages. This TCR derives from a woman under 40 in good health. What was sequenced was blood.

The CDR3: CASSLGSTGGLAEGYTF. CDR3 bases: TGCGCCAGCAGCTTGGGGTCCACAGGGGGGCTCGCTGAGGGCTACACCTTC. The chain has TRBV5-1 and TRBJ1-2; 8 bases agree with TRBD1. The germline V gene encodes CDR1 SGHRS and CDR2 YFSETQ. The V gene end was trimmed by 0 bases and the J gene end by 8 bases; junction bases not matched to a gene: 15. This CDR3 comprises 17 residues.